The rows below give T cell receptor beta chains drawn from one sample of a study of cytomegalovirus exposure and HLA in healthy donors. Here immunoSEQ multiplex PCR was the method, and the copy in TCRdb shows in-frame clones only, minus some. Of over 80,000 clones listed, roughly 80% are singletons. The sequencing input was PBMCs. Receptors were obtained from a man aged 25 to 40 in good health and CMV-seropositive. Each CDR3 is given with its conserved first and last residue. Fields, in order: D gene, V gene, J gene, clone size, CDR3 protein, CDR3 DNA. A D gene is named only where the DNA matches it firmly. For some rows the clone size is stated as once, few or many, or as a class when expanded; others skip it.

TRBD1,TRBV6-1,TRBJ2-7,once,CASSAITGTGYEQYF,TGTGCCAGCAGTGCTATAACCGGGACAGGGTATGAGCAGTACTTC
TRBD1,TRBV5-1,TRBJ2-5,.,CASSSDRGAIRETQYF,TGCGCCAGCAGCTCCGACAGGGGAGCGATTAGAGAGACCCAGTACTTC
TRBD1,TRBV10-3,TRBJ1-4,.,CAISGGQGGNEKLFF,TGTGCCATCAGTGGGGGACAGGGGGGCAATGAAAAACTGTTTTTT
.,TRBV23-1,TRBJ2-1,.,CASSTGRRRTYNEQFF,TGCGCCAGCAGCACCGGTCGCAGGCGAACCTACAATGAGCAGTTCTTC
.,TRBV29-1,TRBJ2-3,.,CSVAGMNTDTQYF,TGCAGCGTTGCCGGGATGAACACAGATACGCAGTATTTT
.,TRBV6-1,TRBJ1-5,.,CASRLDGKGQPQHF,TGTGCCAGCAGACTGGACGGGAAAGGGCAGCCCCAGCATTTT
TRBD2,TRBV14,TRBJ2-3,.,CASSQDSLLSGRTQYF,TGTGCCAGCAGCCAAGATTCTCTGTTGTCCGGGAGGACGCAGTATTTT
.,TRBV14,TRBJ1-4,.,CASSQGLGANEKLFF,TGTGCCAGCAGCCAGGGTCTAGGAGCTAATGAAAAACTGTTTTTT
TRBD1,TRBV30,TRBJ1-4,few,CAWRGQGHEKLFF,TGTGCCTGGAGGGGACAGGGCCACGAAAAACTGTTTTTT
TRBD1,TRBV2,TRBJ2-7,.,CASTRTKGQGVSEQYF,TGTGCCAGCACTAGAACAAAGGGACAGGGGGTAAGCGAGCAGTACTTC
TRBD2,TRBV14,TRBJ2-7,.,CASSHRLAGVTYEQYF,TGTGCCAGCAGCCACCGACTAGCGGGAGTGACCTACGAGCAGTACTTC
TRBD2,TRBV27,TRBJ2-7,.,CASSSLAGSTYEQYF,TGTGCCAGCAGTTCCCTAGCGGGGAGCACCTACGAGCAGTACTTC
TRBD1,TRBV10-3,TRBJ1-2,.,CAIRMTGDYGYTF,TGTGCCATCAGAATGACAGGGGACTATGGCTACACCTTC
.,TRBV10-1,TRBJ1-1,.,CASSEGGENTEAFF,TGCGCCAGCAGTGAAGGAGGGGAGAACACTGAAGCTTTCTTT
.,TRBV5-1,TRBJ1-1,.,CASSPGQYSNTEAFF,TGCGCCAGCAGCCCCGGACAGTATTCGAACACTGAAGCTTTCTTT
TRBD1,TRBV20-1,TRBJ2-5,once,CSADRGETQYF,TGCAGTGCTGACAGGGGAGAGACCCAGTACTTC
.,TRBV7-4,TRBJ2-7,.,CASSLAWRPRGEQYF,TGTGCCAGCAGCTTAGCTTGGCGCCCTAGGGGCGAGCAGTACTTC
TRBD1,TRBV5-4,TRBJ2-7,.,CASSSDREVYEQYF,TGTGCCAGCAGCTCGGACAGGGAGGTCTACGAGCAGTACTTC
TRBD1,TRBV7-2,TRBJ2-1,.,CASSFAGQGANNEQFF,TGTGCCAGCAGCTTTGCGGGACAGGGGGCCAACAATGAGCAGTTCTTC
TRBD1,TRBV18,TRBJ2-7,.,CASSPPIGDRERHYEQYF,TGTGCCAGCTCACCACCTATCGGCGACAGGGAAAGACACTACGAGCAGTACTTC
TRBD2,TRBV5-1,TRBJ2-7,.,CASSSGLAGGPSYEQYF,TGCGCCAGCAGCAGCGGACTAGCGGGAGGGCCATCGTACGAGCAGTACTTC
.,TRBV6-1,TRBJ1-1,.,CASSDGLGGTEAFF,TGTGCCAGCAGCGACGGCCTGGGGGGCACTGAAGCTTTCTTT
TRBD2,TRBV5-4,TRBJ2-1,.,CASSPWNGASGDLNEQFF,TGTGCCAGCAGCCCTTGGAACGGCGCTAGCGGGGATCTCAATGAGCAGTTCTTC
TRBD1,TRBV4-1,TRBJ1-4,.,CASSQEGQGDEKLFF,TGCGCCAGCAGCCAAGAGGGACAGGGGGATGAAAAACTGTTTTTT
TRBD2,TRBV2,TRBJ2-6,once,CASRGGTTSGANVLTF,TGTGCCAGCAGGGGAGGGACCACCTCTGGGGCCAACGTCCTGACTTTC
TRBD1,TRBV12-5,TRBJ2-6,once,CASGLPPDRGTLGANVLTF,TGTGCTAGTGGTTTGCCCCCGGACAGGGGGACTCTTGGGGCCAACGTCCTGACTTTC
TRBD1,TRBV5-6,TRBJ2-5,.,CASSGTGTGWEETQYF,TGTGCCAGCAGCGGTACCGGGACAGGGTGGGAAGAGACCCAGTACTTC
TRBD2,TRBV28,TRBJ2-7,.,CASSLASGRNNEQYF,TGTGCCAGCAGTTTAGCTAGCGGGAGAAACAACGAGCAGTACTTC
TRBD2,TRBV25-1,TRBJ2-1,.,CASRRTSGRDNEQFF,TGTGCCAGCAGAAGAACCAGCGGGAGGGACAATGAGCAGTTCTTC
.,TRBV18,TRBJ1-1,.,CASSPNRRNTEAFF,TGTGCCAGCTCACCCAACAGGAGGAACACTGAAGCTTTCTTT
.,TRBV7-2,TRBJ1-2,.,CASSPSRQTSNYGYTF,TGTGCCAGCAGCCCCTCTCGACAGACTTCTAACTATGGCTACACCTTC
.,TRBV9,TRBJ1-6,.,CASSVVGGENSPLHF,TGTGCCAGCAGCGTAGTTGGAGGGGAGAATTCACCCCTCCACTTT
.,TRBV11-3,TRBJ2-7,.,CASSLGIGHNESSYEQYF,TGTGCCAGCAGCTTAGGAATTGGACACAATGAAAGCTCCTACGAGCAGTACTTC
.,TRBV7-2,TRBJ1-4,.,CASSLTGRATNEKLFF,TGTGCCAGCAGCTTAACGGGTAGAGCAACTAATGAAAAACTGTTTTTT
.,TRBV4-2,TRBJ2-7,.,CASSTATRNSYEQYF,TGTGCCAGCAGCACCGCGACTAGAAACTCCTACGAGCAGTACTTC
TRBD2,TRBV28,TRBJ2-3,.,CASSPSGAGADTQYF,TGTGCCAGCAGTCCTAGCGGGGCGGGCGCAGATACGCAGTATTTT
TRBD2,TRBV7-6,TRBJ2-1,.,CASSLIAGVKNEQFF,TGTGCCAGCAGCTTAATAGCGGGAGTTAAAAATGAGCAGTTCTTC
TRBD2,TRBV5-5,TRBJ2-7,.,CASSFTTSIYYEQYF,TGTGCCAGCAGCTTTACGACTAGCATTTACTACGAGCAGTACTTC
.,TRBV10-1,TRBJ2-1,.,CASSESGSSYNEQFF,TGCGCCAGCAGTGAGTCGGGGAGCTCCTACAATGAGCAGTTCTTC